This T cell receptor beta chain was captured by sequencing in a study of blood T cells in healthy people across ages. Points from the study as a whole: CMV infection status of these donors was not known. Older individuals had lower TCR beta diversity per million T cells (the decline was roughly linear).

With a J-beta primer mix and a sample-barcoded 5' primer, a second PCR ran about 7 to 12 cycles. Researchers report that a template-switch adaptor with 12 random nucleotides tagged each cDNA molecule. TCRdb recomputed calls from the 5' RACE reads with MiXCR, one row per CDR3 protein. The sample comprises approximately 960,000 distinct CDR3 sequences, almost 30% of which are singletons, and more than 8.5% rests with the top ten. As regards this clonotype: Its antigen is unknown.

The same specimen was also included in a second study, on T cells of mothers and their children. That work states: A few healthy Caucasian mothers gave samples, and so did their six children.

Source material: blood. This TCR was recovered from a woman in her thirties or forties in good health.

In nucleotides, the CDR3 is TGTGCCAGCAGTGAAAGGTTCATGAACACTGAAGCTTTCTTT. Residues: CASSERFMNTEAFF. This chain uses TRBV2 with TRBJ1-1; unclear D gene. The V and J ends lost 2 bases and 0 bases respectively, with 7 bases between them. This CDR3 region has 14 residues. Germline V gene sequence: CDR1 SNHLY, CDR2 FYNNEI.